Listed here is a single T cell receptor (beta chain). Which antigen it targets is not known. The record has no base qualities; no much larger clone is one base away. V and J are truncated by 5 bases and 0 bases respectively, leaving an intervening sequence of 11 bases. The CDR3 holds 15 amino acids from the cysteine to the phenylalanine. CDR3 DNA only is kept here, 45 bases in frame from base 1. According to the germline V gene, CDR1 reads LGHNA and CDR2 reads YNFKEQ. Separate from the approximately 690-subject first cohort, the validation cohort of roughly 130 subjects was the group to which the donors belonged. The sample is drawn from a study of cytomegalovirus exposure and HLA in healthy donors (dated by TCRdb to about 2017). For the study in its entirety: According to a later analysis, the approximately 120 validation repertoires were produced on the same platform as the 666 repertoires of the first cohort. To predict cytomegalovirus infection status, the study combined high-throughput TCR immunosequencing, statistical association of individual TCRs with disease status, and machine learning. Along with the approximately 700-subject first cohort, a separate validation cohort of over 90 different subjects was used. The study was designed to test whether signatures of past pathogen exposure could be identified by cataloging public T cell receptors. What the work shows at the level of the full study, not this receptor alone: In a later analysis, TCRs clustered in the first cohort were found to also tend to co-occur in the 100 to 150 validation repertoires, with 85% to 95% of cluster scores above 0. In the study, about 150 TCR beta chains were listed as associated with cytomegalovirus. In vitro tests confirmed that a few of the cytomegalovirus-associated TCR beta chains recognize cytomegalovirus antigens. It was suggested by the authors that the approach could potentially be generalized to other disease states and immunological phenotypes. A later analysis had no HLA typing for the validation cohort, so co-occurrence there was scored across all 110 or so repertoires. Most TCR sequences were observed very rarely across donors, whereas some public TCRs were present in many individuals. Cytomegalovirus status was reported to be diagnosed by the classifier with high specificity and sensitivity in both the original and validation cohorts.

Library preparation employed the immunoSEQ multiplex PCR assay. As for how the authors treated the data: A statistical classification framework was built to diagnose cytomegalovirus status from the catalog of TCR beta chain sequences. Imported from immuneACCESS, the table was reduced by TCRdb to in-frame sequences with V and J called. These copies leave out some clones; in studies compared against another copy, an unresolved V gene accounts for under half, and the cause of the remainder is not known. V, J and clone size were drawn from that table, and D and trimming were deduced from the DNA. For this sample the table gives under 250,000 clones, of which roughly nine tenths were detected only once. Around 12% of the sample is held by the ten biggest clonotypes.

The origin of this receptor is a man between 18 and 29 years old in good health and CMV-seropositive. The specimen was PBMCs. Recombination linked TRBV4-2 to TRBJ2-1, with no D gene named confidently. The bases are TGTGCCAGCAGCTCAGAGCATCTCTCCTACAATGAGCAGTTCTTC. It translates to CASSSEHLSYNEQFF.